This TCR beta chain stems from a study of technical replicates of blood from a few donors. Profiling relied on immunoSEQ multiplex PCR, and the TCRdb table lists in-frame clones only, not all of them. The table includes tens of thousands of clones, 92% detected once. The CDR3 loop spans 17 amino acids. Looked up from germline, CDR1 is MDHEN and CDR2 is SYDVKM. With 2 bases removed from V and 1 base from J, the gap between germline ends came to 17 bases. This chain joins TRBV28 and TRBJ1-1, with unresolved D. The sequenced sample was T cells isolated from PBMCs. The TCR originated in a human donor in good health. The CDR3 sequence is CASSLGPEGSRNTEAFF. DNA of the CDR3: TGTGCCAGCAGTTTAGGTCCGGAGGGTTCGAGGAACACTGAAGCTTTCTTT.